The source of this T cell receptor beta chain is a study of immune evolution from preneoplasia to lung adenocarcinoma. Germline-derived CDR1 and CDR2 are MGHDK and SYGVNS. Germline trimming cut 6 bases from V and 9 bases from J; bases unmatched to any gene: 12. The CDR3 totals 16 residues. Method: immunoSEQ multiplex PCR; TCRdb's copy keeps in-frame clones and lacks some. The repertoire holds a few thousand clones, with 65% to 90% as singletons. The gene calls are TRBV25-1 and TRBJ2-1; 12 bases align to TRBD1. The material sequenced was FFPE invasive lung adenocarcinoma tissue. This TCR was recovered from a person in their fifties or sixties with lung adenocarcinoma. Here the CDR3 reads CASSARGTGGIAEQFF. The CDR3 nucleotides read TGTGCCAGCAGCGCTCGCGGGACAGGGGGCATTGCTGAGCAGTTCTTC.